Below, 18 T cell receptor beta chains from the same sample are listed, as sequenced in a study of shared clonotypes between healthy human individuals. Data came from immunoSEQ multiplex PCR; TCRdb stores just in-frame clones and leaves some out. The sample yields 700,000 or so clones, around 72% seen once. The specimen sequenced was memory CD4+ T cells sorted from blood. Subset noted: CD45RA-negative fraction. These receptors were collected from a woman aged 25 to 45 in good health.

This clone was seen just once. This chain uses TRBV9 with TRBJ2-7; a possible D gene is TRBD1 (6 bases). The CDR3 is 14 amino acids. Germline CDR1 reads SGDLS; CDR2 reads YYNGEE. The V end was cut by 0 bases, the J end by 5 bases, with 12 bases between. CDR3 sequence (DNA): TGTGCCAGCAGCGTAGGACAGGTAGACCACGAGCAGTACTTC. Its protein product is CASSVGQVDHEQYF.

This sequence joins TRBV2 and TRBJ2-5; D not resolved. CDR3 size: 13 residues. V was cut by 3 bases and J by 4 bases, with 9 bases left in between. Germline V gene data show CDR1 as SNHLY and CDR2 as FYNNEI. In DNA form, the CDR3 reads TGTGCCAGCAGTGACGGCACGGGAGAGACCCAGTACTTC. As protein: CASSDGTGETQYF.

The chain links TRBV5-4 to TRBJ2-7, with 7 bases that match TRBD1. Germline-derived CDR1 and CDR2 are SGHNT and YYREEE (reference sequence). The junction had 3 bases not matched to a gene; V was cut back by 3 bases and J by 0 bases. The CDR3 is made up of 14 amino acids. CDR3 sequence reads: CASSYRGDSYEQYF. The CDR3 nucleotides read TGTGCCAGCAGCTACAGGGGTGACTCCTACGAGCAGTACTTC.

The J gene is TRBJ1-5, the V gene TRBV5-6; 8 bases agree with TRBD1. After removal of 3 bases from V and 5 bases from J, the junction contained 1 base not matched to a gene. The CDR3 consists of 13 residues. CDR1 and CDR2 (germline): SGHDT, YYEEEE. The CDR3 here is CASSSDRDQPQHF. The CDR3 region has the DNA TGTGCCAGCAGCTCGGACAGGGATCAGCCCCAGCATTTT.

CDR3: CASSPRQGGSGANVLTF. CDR3 DNA sequence: TGTGCCAGCAGCCCTCGACAGGGGGGCTCTGGGGCCAACGTCCTGACTTTC. The chain uses TRBV7-9 and TRBJ2-6, with TRBD1 identical over 9 bases. V shed 5 bases, J shed 0 bases, and the junction held 5 bases outside the gene matches. The CDR3 runs 17 residues. Germline CDR1 and CDR2: SEHNR and FQNEAQ (reference sequence).

The chain couples TRBV6-5 to TRBJ2-1; TRBD1 agrees at 7 bases. Germline lookup yields CDR1 MNHEY and CDR2 SVGAGI. The V segment lost 8 bases and the J segment 4 bases; nucleotides outside the gene matches: 8. The CDR3 has 14 residues. The CDR3 reads CASRNGDRYNEQFF. CDR3 nucleotides: TGTGCCAGCCGTAACGGGGACAGATACAATGAGCAGTTCTTC.

The chain couples TRBV5-1 to TRBJ1-1; D is unresolved. Per germline, CDR1 SGHRS and CDR2 YFSETQ. The CDR3 length is 14 residues. Trimming pared 6 bases from V and 0 bases from J, leaving 12 bases between. The CDR3 region has the DNA TGCGCCAGCAACCTGGGCGCAATGAACACTGAAGCTTTCTTT. Its protein is CASNLGAMNTEAFF.

As DNA, the CDR3 is TGTGCCAGCAGCTTTGACCTTCTCCCCGGGGAGCTGTTTTTT. Its translation is CASSFDLLPGELFF. The V call is TRBV7-2, the J call TRBJ2-2, with D hard to call. Germline V gives CDR1 SGHTA, CDR2 FQGNSA. The CDR3 contains 14 residues. V was cut by 3 bases and J by 6 bases, with 11 bases left in between.

V and J are TRBV5-1 and TRBJ2-7; 8 positions match TRBD2. The CDR3 totals 14 residues. Per germline, CDR1 SGHRS and CDR2 YFSETQ. J was trimmed by 4 bases and V by 0 bases; bases with no gene match: 3. Here the CDR3 reads CASSLAGGRYEQYF. For the CDR3, the DNA is TGCGCCAGCAGCTTGGCGGGGGGGAGGTACGAGCAGTACTTC.

The rearrangement joins TRBV28 to TRBJ1-1; TRBD1 agrees at 8 bases. Germline V gene data show CDR1 as MDHEN and CDR2 as SYDVKM. V lost 3 bases to trimming and J lost 0 bases; unmatched junction nucleotides: 3. This CDR3 comprises 15 residues. CDR3 sequence (DNA): TGTGCCAGCAGTTTTACAGGGGGTATGAACACTGAAGCTTTCTTT. Translating gives CASSFTGGMNTEAFF.

This chain links TRBV28 with TRBJ2-3; 7 bases are shared with TRBD2. CDR3 length: 16 amino acids. The trim removed 5 bases at V and 4 bases at J, leaving 12 bases unmatched. Germline loops: CDR1 MDHEN, CDR2 SYDVKM. The CDR3 DNA follows: TGTGCCAGCAGTCACCCCATAAGGGGAGGGCCAGATACGCAGTATTTT. Its translation is CASSHPIRGGPDTQYF. Based on the CDR3 plus reference TRBV28 and TRBJ2-3, the full variable domain is DVKVTQSSRYLVKRTGEKVFLECVQDMDHENMFWYRQDPGLGLRLIYFSYDVKMKEKGDIPEGYSVSREKKERFSLILESASTNQTSMYLCASSHPIRGGPDTQYFGPGTRLTVL.

V usage is TRBV5-5 and J usage is TRBJ2-7; a weak D match, TRBD1 (6 bases). The CDR3 runs to 14 residues. V lost 3 bases and J 3 bases, leaving 13 bases between the germline ends. CDR1 SGHKS and CDR2 YYEKEE come from the germline V gene (reference sequence). DNA of the CDR3: TGTGCCAGCAGCTACAGGGTTGGGATCTACGAGCAGTACTTC. Its translation is CASSYRVGIYEQYF.

This clone was observed a few times. CDR3 DNA sequence: TGTGCCACCAGCCGCGGTGGGGGATACAATCAGCCCCAGCATTTT. Protein product: CATSRGGGYNQPQHF. J is TRBJ1-5 and V is TRBV15, with a possible D match to TRBD1 (5 bases). This CDR3 is built from 15 residues. V was pared by 5 bases and J by 3 bases, with 14 bases between. Germline V gene sequence: CDR1 LNHNV, CDR2 YYDKDF (reference sequence). Full variable domain (missing parts from reference TRBV15 and TRBJ1-5): DAMVIQNPRYQVTQFGKPVTLSCSQTLNHNVMYWYQQKSSQAPKLLFHYYDKDFNNEADTPDNFQSRRPNTSFCFLDIRSPGLGDTAMYLCATSRGGGYNQPQHFGDGTRLSIL.

The count of this clone is one. The V and J genes are TRBV28 and TRBJ2-1, with D perhaps TRBD1 (5 bases). The CDR3 totals 16 residues. Germline CDR1 and CDR2: MDHEN and SYDVKM. V lost 6 bases and J lost 0, with 15 bases in between. The chain's CDR3 is CASRGGHGSSYNEQFF. DNA for the CDR3: TGTGCCAGCAGGGGCGGACACGGTAGCTCCTACAATGAGCAGTTCTTC.

The chain uses TRBV30 and TRBJ2-7; D not resolved. The CDR3 totals 11 residues. The V end was cut by 2 bases, the J end by 3 bases, with 5 bases between. CDR1 is GTSNPN, CDR2 SVGIG, per germline (reference sequence). The CDR3 sequence is CAWSTGYEQYF. The CDR3 region has the DNA TGTGCCTGGAGTACTGGCTACGAGCAGTACTTC.

The table lists this clone with many counts. This same CDR3 is encoded by further DNA sequences in the sample. V usage is TRBV6-5 and J usage is TRBJ2-2; no reliable D call. Germline V gene sequence: CDR1 MNHEY, CDR2 SVGAGI. With 6 bases removed from V and 0 bases from J, the gap between germline ends came to 8 bases. The CDR3 extends over 14 amino acids. Here the CDR3 DNA reads TGTGCCAGCAGCTTGGACGCGAACACCGGGGAGCTGTTTTTT. Translating gives CASSLDANTGELFF.

The chain carries TRBV10-3 and TRBJ1-2, with D possibly being TRBD1 (5 bases). Trimming cost V 0 bases and J 5 bases, with 10 bases left between them. The CDR3 length is 14 residues. Germline V gives CDR1 ENHRY, CDR2 SYGVKD. The CDR3 spells CAISESGEEYGYTF. The CDR3 DNA is TGTGCCATCAGTGAGTCGGGGGAGGAGTATGGCTACACCTTC.

This clone was found a few times. The same CDR3 arises from other DNA sequences in this sample as well. The chain couples TRBV18 to TRBJ2-7; no reliable D call. The V end lost 2 bases, the J end lost 1 base, and 3 bases lay between the germline ends. CDR3 length: 12 amino acids. The germline V gene has CDR1 KGHSH and CDR2 LQKENI. The CDR3 protein is CASSPSSYEQYF. CDR3 DNA: TGTGCCAGCTCACCAAGTTCCTACGAGCAGTACTTC.